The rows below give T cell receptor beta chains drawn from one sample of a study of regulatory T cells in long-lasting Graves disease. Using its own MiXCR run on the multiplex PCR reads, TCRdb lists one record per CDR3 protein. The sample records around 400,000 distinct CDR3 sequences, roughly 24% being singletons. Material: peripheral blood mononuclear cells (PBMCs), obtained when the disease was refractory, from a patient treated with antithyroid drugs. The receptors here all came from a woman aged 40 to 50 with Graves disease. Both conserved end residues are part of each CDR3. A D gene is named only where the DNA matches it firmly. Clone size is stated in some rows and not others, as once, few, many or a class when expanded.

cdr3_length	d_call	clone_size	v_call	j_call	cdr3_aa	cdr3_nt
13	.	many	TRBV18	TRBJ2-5	CASSPGGEETQYF	TGTGCCAGCTCACCAGGGGGTGAAGAGACCCAGTACTTC
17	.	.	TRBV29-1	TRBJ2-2	CSVDVGGTTGRTGELFF	TGCAGCGTTGATGTTGGGGGAACCACCGGGAGAACCGGGGAGCTGTTTTTT
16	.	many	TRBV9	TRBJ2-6	CASSVETGGRANVLTF	TGTGCCAGCAGCGTAGAGACTGGTGGTAGGGCCAACGTCCTGACTTTC
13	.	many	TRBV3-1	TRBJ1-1	CASSQGIRTEAFF	TGTGCCAGCAGCCAGGGAATAAGAACTGAAGCTTTCTTT
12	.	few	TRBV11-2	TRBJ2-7	CASSKSRSEQYF	TGTGCCAGCAGCAAAAGTCGCTCCGAGCAGTACTTC
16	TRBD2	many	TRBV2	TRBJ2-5	CASSGGTSGSLETQYF	TGTGCCAGCAGTGGTGGGACTAGCGGGAGCTTAGAGACCCAGTACTTC
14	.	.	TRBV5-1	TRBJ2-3	CASSSLAGGDTQYF	TGCGCCAGCAGCTCTCTAGCTGGGGGTGATACGCAGTATTTT
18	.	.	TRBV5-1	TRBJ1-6	CASSHTWPGAQDNSPLHF	TGCGCCAGCAGCCACACTTGGCCGGGGGCGCAGGATAATTCACCCCTCCACTTT
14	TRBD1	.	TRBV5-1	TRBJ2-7	CASSPDRATYEQYF	TGCGCCAGCAGTCCCGACAGGGCCACCTACGAGCAGTACTTC
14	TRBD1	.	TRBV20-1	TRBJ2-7	CSARGQGSSYEQYF	TGCAGTGCTAGGGGACAGGGGAGCTCCTACGAGCAGTACTTC
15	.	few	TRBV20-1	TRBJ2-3	CSPRGARISTDTQYF	TGCAGTCCTAGAGGGGCGCGGATTAGCACAGATACGCAGTATTTT
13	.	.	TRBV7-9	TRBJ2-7	CASSLDQWYEQYF	TGTGCCAGCAGCTTAGATCAGTGGTACGAGCAGTACTTC